This TCR beta chain was retrieved from a study of OX40 agonist ivuxolimab in advanced cancers. Study-wide background: Of mixed ages from about 20 to 80 and averaging about 60 years, the group was over 80% male. Findings and limits, study-wide: It was also the case that some nonresponders had low normalized T-cell clonal expansion.

Measured with immunoSEQ multiplex PCR; TCRdb has only the in-frame clones, and not every one. Altogether approximately 94,000 clones are present, around nine tenths being singletons, with the ten largest covering about 0.89%. CDR3 size: 14 residues. Trimming stripped 6 bases from V and 7 bases from J, with 18 bases between. Germline V CDR1 and CDR2: SNHLY, FYNNEI. Of note for this clone: The antigen remains undetermined.

The sequences come from CD4+ or CD8+ T cells sorted from blood, collected in a trial of the OX40 agonist ivuxolimab. The rearrangement links TRBV2 to TRBJ2-5, with D unclear. This clonotype originated in an adult with an advanced solid tumor such as melanoma, head and neck, liver or kidney cancer. CDR3 sequence reads: CASSVGRDFGTQYF. For the CDR3, the DNA is TGTGCCAGCAGCGTCGGACGAGACTTCGGGACCCAGTACTTC.